These 26 T cell receptor beta chains came from one sample sequenced in a study of tumor and adjacent non-tumor tissue in lung cancer. RNA was extracted from bulk tissue without any cell sorting. Three rounds of nested PCR, following a modified ARM-PCR protocol, produced the TCRbeta library. TCRdb independently ran MiXCR on the multiplex PCR reads; one entry per CDR3 protein. The sample lists 60,000 to 85,000 distinct CDR3 sequences; over 80% were seen once. Sample: lung tumor tissue. The receptor set was obtained from a woman aged 45-60 years with non-small cell lung cancer.

About this clonotype: A read error may produce the germline difference seen at one junction end. The rearrangement links TRBV12-3 or TRBV12-4 to TRBJ2-3; possibly TRBD1 for D (5 bases). CDR3 size: 13 residues. For the CDR3, the DNA is TGTGTCAGCAGTATGAATAACCAGGGCCAAAGGTATTTT. As protein: CVSSMNNQGQRYF.

This clonotype was observed once. At one end the junction does not follow the germline gene, possibly because of a read error. The gene calls are TRBV20-1 and TRBJ2-7; TRBD2 is a possible D gene (6 bases). The CDR3 extends over 13 amino acids. CDR1 and CDR2 from the germline V gene are DFQATT and SNEGSKA (reference sequence). CDR3 residues: CSVRDRREYEQYF. CDR3 DNA: TGCAGTGTTAGAGATCGGAGGGAATACGAGCAGTACTTC.

Notes on this clonotype: Possible read error: a much larger clone is one base away. The chain carries TRBV7-8 and TRBJ2-1; 7 positions match TRBD2. Germline CDR1 reads SGHVS; CDR2 reads FQNEAQ. The J segment lost 9 bases and the V segment lost 1 base, leaving 9 bases of the junction unmatched. There are 15 residues in the CDR3. CDR3 in amino acids: CASSLGRGGEGEQFF. The DNA of the CDR3 is TGTGCCAGCAGCTTAGGTAGGGGCGGGGAGGGTGAGCAGTTCTTC. The full variable domain, in which reference TRBV7-8 and TRBJ2-1 provide the parts outside the CDR3, is GAGVSQSPRYKVAKRGQDVALRCDPISGHVSLFWYQQALGQGPEFLTYFQNEAQLDKSGLPSDRFFAERPEGSVSTLKIQRTQQEDSAVYLCASSLGRGGEGEQFFGPGTRLTVL.

This sequence joins TRBV6-5 and TRBJ2-1; 8 bases align to TRBD2. This CDR3 is built from 15 residues. Germline CDR1 is MNHEY and CDR2 is SVGAGI. J was trimmed by 0 bases and V by 3 bases; bases with no gene match: 1. Written as DNA, the CDR3 is TGTGCCAGCAGTTATCTAGCGGGCTCCTACAATGAGCAGTTCTTC. This gives the protein CASSYLAGSYNEQFF.

Remarks on this clonotype: Compared with germline, one end of the junction differs, possibly owing to a read error. The chain carries TRBV6-1 and TRBJ2-1; D is unresolved. Looked up from germline, CDR1 is MNHNS and CDR2 is SASEGT. The CDR3 extends over 12 amino acids. As DNA, the CDR3 is TGTGCAAGCTCCTTTACCTACAATGAGCTGTTCTTC. Protein sequence: CASSFTYNELFF.

In the case of this clonotype: The junction departs from germline at one end; a sequencing error may be responsible. The genes are TRBV6-1 and TRBJ2-3; possibly TRBD2 for D (5 bases). This CDR3 region has 14 residues. Germline assignment: CDR1 MNHNS and CDR2 SASEGT. This chain's CDR3 is CASSEGGHLDTHYF. CDR3 DNA: TGTGCCAGCAGTGAAGGCGGGCATCTGGATACGCACTATTTT.

This clonotype was picked up one time. The chain carries TRBV4-1 and TRBJ2-1, with D unresolved. This CDR3 contains 15 residues. CDR1 is MGHRA, CDR2 YSYEKL, per germline. V lost 4 bases and J lost 2, with 12 bases in between. CDR3 in amino acids: CASSRFIEPYNEQFF. CDR3 DNA: TGCGCCAGCAGCCGTTTTATCGAACCCTACAATGAGCAGTTCTTC.

As concerns this clonotype: At one end, the junction sequence differs from germline, possibly due to a read error. The V and J genes are TRBV28 and TRBJ2-7; D uncertain. Germline-derived CDR1 and CDR2 are MDHEN and SYDVKM. CDR3 length: 14 amino acids. CDR3 residues: CVSSFCDRSYEQYF. In nucleotides, the CDR3 is TGTGTCAGCAGTTTTTGCGATCGGTCTTACGAGCAGTACTTC.

Details on this clonotype: This CDR3 is missing its conserved last phenylalanine or tryptophan, likely due to a read error. The CDR3 spells CASSAEGPKNTEAFL. The CDR3 nucleotides are TGTGCCAGCAGCGCTGAGGGACCGAAGAACACTGAAGCTTTCCTT. V is TRBV5-6 and J is TRBJ1-1, with D possibly TRBD1 on 5 matching bases. Germline V CDR1 and CDR2: SGHDT, YYEEEE. The CDR3 contains 15 residues. Trimming removed 4 bases at V and 1 base at J, with 14 bases between.

A remark on this clonotype: A much larger clone sits a single nucleotide away, making a read error possible. This chain uses TRBV5-1 with TRBJ2-1; 7 positions agree with TRBD2. Trimming at V came to 1 base and at J to 6 bases, leaving 13 bases not matched to a gene. Germline CDR1 is SGHRS and CDR2 is YFSETQ. This CDR3 has 17 residues. CDR3 region: CASSLKSGLVGFNEQFF. The CDR3 DNA follows: TGCGCCAGCAGCTTGAAAAGCGGACTAGTGGGATTCAATGAGCAGTTCTTC.

Points on this clonotype: One junction end disagrees with the germline gene, perhaps due to a read error. The rearrangement joins TRBV20-1 to TRBJ2-7; tentatively, D is TRBD1 (6 bases). The germline gives CDR1 DFQATT, CDR2 SNEGSKA (reference sequence). The CDR3 loop spans 11 amino acids. The CDR3 nucleotides are TGCAGTAGATCACAGGGATACGAGCACTACTTC. Protein: CSRSQGYEHYF.

The chain uses TRBV20-1 and TRBJ2-1, with a weak D call TRBD2 (5 bases). The CDR3 consists of 15 residues. V lost 6 bases, J lost 5 bases, and 20 bases lay in between. Germline assignment: CDR1 DFQATT and CDR2 SNEGSKA (reference sequence). The CDR3 nucleotides are TGCAGTGCACGGGCGGGTAATCAACCTCACAATGAGCAGTTCTTC. It encodes CSARAGNQPHNEQFF.

On this clonotype itself: A read error may produce the germline difference seen at one junction end. V is TRBV29-1 and J is TRBJ2-1; D is possibly TRBD2 (6 bases). The germline gives CDR1 SQVTM, CDR2 ANQGSEA. The CDR3 sequence is 14 residues long. Written as DNA, the CDR3 is TGCATCGTTGTTTCCGCGGGATGGCCCTATGAGCGGTTATTC. Translated: CIVVSAGWPYERLF.

Notes on this clonotype: At one end, the junction sequence differs from germline, possibly due to a read error. The rearrangement uses TRBV29-1 and TRBJ1-2; D is ambiguous. Per the germline V gene, CDR1 is SQVTM and CDR2 is ANQGSEA. The CDR3 spans 12 residues. The CDR3: CNVEDRPGGYTF. The CDR3, as DNA: TGCAACGTTGAAGATAGGCCGGGTGGCTACACTTTC.

The sample holds many counts of this clonotype. This chain connects TRBV20-1 to TRBJ2-2; D might be TRBD2 (6 bases). Germline lookup yields CDR1 DFQATT and CDR2 SNEGSKA (reference sequence). The V gene lost 2 bases and the J gene lost 1 base, with 8 bases spanning the gap. The CDR3 spans 14 residues. For the CDR3, the DNA is TGCAGTGCTAGAATTAGCGGGAACACCGGGGAGCTGTTTTTT. This gives the protein CSARISGNTGELFF.

This chain uses TRBV6-6 with TRBJ2-1; D may be TRBD2 (5 bases). The germline V gene encodes CDR1 MNHNY and CDR2 SVGAGI (reference sequence). The CDR3 covers 16 residues. The V gene lost 6 bases and the J gene lost 2 bases, with 17 bases spanning the gap. The CDR3 nucleotides read TGTGCCAGCAGCTATCATCGGGGAGATGCCTACAATGAGCAGTTCTTC. This sequence encodes CASSYHRGDAYNEQFF.

This clonotype showed up many times. The J gene is TRBJ2-2, the V gene TRBV12-3 or TRBV12-4; tentative D call: TRBD1 (6 bases). Between the trimmed V and J ends, which lost 3 bases and 5 bases, there was a span of 13 bases. This CDR3 has 15 residues. CDR3 in DNA: TGTGCCAGCAGTTTGAAAGAGGGGGTTACCGGGGAGCTGTTTTTT. This sequence encodes CASSLKEGVTGELFF.

A word on this clonotype: A read error may produce the germline difference seen at one junction end. The J gene is TRBJ2-2, the V gene TRBV6-5, with D perhaps TRBD2 (6 bases). This CDR3 is 14 amino acids long. Per the germline V gene, CDR1 is MNHEY and CDR2 is SVGAGI. The CDR3 nucleotides are TGTGCTAGCACCGCGGGGTCACTCTCCGGGGAGCTGTTTTTT. Protein product: CASTAGSLSGELFF.

A note on this clonotype: A read error is possible here, since a much larger clone lies one base away. This chain links TRBV7-8 with TRBJ2-7; no clear D gene. CDR1 is SGHVS, CDR2 FQNEAQ, per germline. The CDR3 extends over 11 amino acids. Written as DNA, the CDR3 is TGTGGCAGCAGCCGTAACTACGAGCAGTACTTC. As protein: CGSSRNYEQYF.

On this clonotype itself: The junction departs from germline at one end; a sequencing error may be responsible. The chain has TRBV29-1 and TRBJ2-2; possibly TRBD2 for D (5 bases). CDR1 and CDR2 (germline): SQVTM, ANQGSEA. The CDR3 extends over 14 amino acids. The CDR3: CSVLGQRWTGELFF. The CDR3 region has the DNA TGCAGCGTTTTAGGCCAGCGGTGGACCGGAGAGCTGTTTTTT.

This clonotype was detected only once. The junction and the germline gene differ at one end; a read error may be behind it. The V call is TRBV20-1, the J call TRBJ2-7; no clear D gene. Looked up from germline, CDR1 is DFQATT and CDR2 is SNEGSKA (reference sequence). The CDR3 spans 15 residues. DNA for the CDR3: TGCATTGCTAGATCAATCGAGCGACCTCCCTACGAGCATTACTTC. Translating it yields CIARSIERPPYEHYF.

This clonotype was recorded a few times. The junction shows a germline mismatch at one end, possibly a read error. The rearrangement links TRBV6-2 or TRBV6-3 to TRBJ2-6, with 11 bases fitting TRBD2. CDR1 and CDR2 from the germline V gene are MNHEY and SVGEGT. The CDR3 has 18 amino acids. The CDR3 protein is CAGSSRLAGWSGVNVLTF. CDR3 nucleotide sequence: TGTGCCGGCAGTTCTCGACTAGCGGGATGGTCTGGGGTCAACGTCCTGACTTTC.

On this clonotype itself: The junction does not match germline at one end; this may be a read error. The genes are TRBV11-2 and TRBJ2-1; 7 nucleotides line up with TRBD2. From germline, CDR1 is SGHAT and CDR2 FQNNGV. The CDR3 contains 17 residues. The CDR3 loop reads CTSTQEGGGSSYNEQFF. The CDR3 nucleotides are TGTACCAGCACTCAAGAGGGCGGGGGAAGCTCCTACAATGAGCAGTTCTTC.

This sequence joins TRBV6-6 and TRBJ2-7; D remains ambiguous. The germline V and J ends were trimmed by 2 bases and 3 bases, with 8 bases remaining between them. This CDR3 is 13 amino acids long. From germline, CDR1 is MNHNY and CDR2 SVGAGI (reference sequence). The CDR3 reads CASSYSGDYEQYF. The CDR3 DNA follows: TGTGCCAGCAGTTACAGTGGTGACTACGAGCAGTACTTC.

This clonotype was detected only a few times. The chain carries TRBV20-1 and TRBJ2-3; the D is unclear. In germline, CDR1 is DFQATT, CDR2 SNEGSKA (reference sequence). Trimming shortened V by 0 bases and J by 4 bases, and 8 bases separated the two germline ends. The CDR3 extends over 13 amino acids. In DNA form, the CDR3 reads TGCAGTGCTAGAGAGACAAAATCAGATACGCAGTATTTT. Amino acid sequence: CSARETKSDTQYF.

This clonotype showed up just once. A read error may account for a junction end that differs from germline. This chain links TRBV12-3 or TRBV12-4 with TRBJ2-7; 7 bases are a match to TRBD2. The length of the CDR3 is 18 residues. The CDR3 DNA reads TGTGCCAGTAGTTTAACTGTGGGACTACACCGAAATGGGTACGAGCAGTACTTC. Protein product: CASSLTVGLHRNGYEQYF.